The present T cell receptor (beta chain) was sequenced within a study of blood T cell repertoires in COVID-19. The assay was immunoSEQ multiplex PCR, and TCRdb's table has in-frame clones only and misses some. The data hold 35,000 to 50,000 clones, with roughly three quarters observed a single time. This clone was seen a handful of times. V shed 4 bases and J shed 3 bases, with 15 bases lying between them. The CDR3 contains 15 residues. The germline V gene encodes CDR1 LGHDT and CDR2 YNNKEL (reference sequence). Material: peripheral blood. The clonotype originates from a man aged 80 or over with acute or convalescent COVID-19. The chain joins TRBV3-1 (or the pseudogene TRBV3-2) to TRBJ1-1; D is perhaps TRBD1 (6 bases). CDR3: CASSPTGMRDTEAFF. The CDR3 bases are TGTGCCAGCAGCCCCACAGGGATGAGGGACACTGAAGCTTTCTTT.